This T cell receptor beta chain was sequenced for a study of shared clonotypes between healthy human individuals. TCRdb's table, derived via immunoSEQ multiplex PCR, lists solely in-frame clones and lacks some. The table includes some 2,500,000 clones, under 95% detected once. CDR3 length equals 11 residues. Germline V CDR1 and CDR2: DFQATT, SNEGSKA (reference sequence). The specimen sequenced was naive CD4+ T cells from PBMCs. Subset specified: CD45RA+ positively selected. The chain combines TRBV20-1 with TRBJ2-7, with a possible D match to TRBD2 (5 bases). This clonotype was sampled from a man in his late teens or twenties in good health. Some clones in this sample may be carry-over from other donors' samples. The CDR3: CGSGSSYEQYF. The CDR3 nucleotides read TGCGGGAGCGGAAGCTCCTACGAGCAGTACTTC.